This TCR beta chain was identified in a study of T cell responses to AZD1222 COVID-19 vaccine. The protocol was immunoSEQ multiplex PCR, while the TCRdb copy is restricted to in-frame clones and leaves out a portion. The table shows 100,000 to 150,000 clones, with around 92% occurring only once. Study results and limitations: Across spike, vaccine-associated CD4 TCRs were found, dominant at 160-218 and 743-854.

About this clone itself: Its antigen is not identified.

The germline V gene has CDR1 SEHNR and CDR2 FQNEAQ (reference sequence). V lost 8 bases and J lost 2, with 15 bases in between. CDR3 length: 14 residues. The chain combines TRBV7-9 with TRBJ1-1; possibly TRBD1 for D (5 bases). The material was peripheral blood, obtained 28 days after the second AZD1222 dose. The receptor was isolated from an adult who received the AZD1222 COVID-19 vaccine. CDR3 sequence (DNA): TGTGCCAGCGAGGCCGCCAGGGCCAACACTGAAGCTTTCTTT. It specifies CASEAARANTEAFF.